What follows are 11 T cell receptor beta chains derived from one specimen sequenced in a study of T-cell reconstitution after alpha-beta-depleted transplantation in children. TCRbeta library construction was performed incorporating unique molecular identifiers. MiXCR was run by TCRdb on the PCR reads, yielding one entry per CDR3 protein. The top ten hold less than 4% of the sample, which has some 500,000 distinct CDR3 sequences, approximately 20% seen once. Sample: PBMCs from the stem cell graft donor, taken from the stem cell graft. Source of these receptors: a human donor who donated a stem cell graft to a child with acute lymphoblastic leukemia.

The V call is TRBV11-1, the J call TRBJ2-5, with D perhaps TRBD1 or TRBD2 (5 bases each). Germline V lookup: CDR1 SGHAT, CDR2 FQDESV (reference sequence). This CDR3 region has 18 residues. V was trimmed by 5 bases and J by 5 bases, leaving 27 bases between them. The CDR3 nucleotides read TGTGCCAGCAGCCCGCGGAGTTATGGGACCCCGGTAACGGAGACCCAGTACTTC. This codes for CASSPRSYGTPVTETQYF.

The V call is TRBV20-1, the J call TRBJ2-3; 12 nucleotides align to TRBD2. The length of the CDR3 is 16 residues. In germline, CDR1 is DFQATT, CDR2 SNEGSKA (reference sequence). Germline trimming cut 0 bases from V and 8 bases from J; bases unmatched to any gene: 9. The CDR3 spells CSARDGLAGGPFTQYF. In DNA form, the CDR3 reads TGCAGTGCTAGAGATGGGCTAGCGGGAGGGCCTTTTACGCAGTATTTT.

The chain couples TRBV11-1 to TRBJ2-1; possibly TRBD2 for D (6 bases). Trimming left V 5 bases short and J 5 bases short, with 34 bases between. This CDR3 is built from 21 residues. CDR1 and CDR2 (germline): SGHAT, FQDESV (reference sequence). The DNA for the CDR3 is TGTGCCAGCAGCACGGGACCAGGGAGGAAGGCGCGGGACTTCGGCGACAATGAGCAGTTCTTC. Translation: CASSTGPGRKARDFGDNEQFF.

This chain uses TRBV4-1 with TRBJ2-5; 13 bases fit TRBD2. After removal of 0 bases from V and 4 bases from J, the junction contained 14 bases not matched to a gene. The CDR3 is 20 residues long. CDR1 and CDR2 (germline): MGHRA, YSYEKL. CDR3 sequence reads: CASSQDYWGRRTSGRETQYF. In DNA form, the CDR3 reads TGCGCCAGCAGCCAAGATTACTGGGGCCGGAGGACTAGCGGGAGAGAGACCCAGTACTTC.

This clonotype was observed a few times. The J gene is TRBJ2-3, the V gene TRBV11-2, with D possibly TRBD2 on 5 matching bases. Germline lookup yields CDR1 SGHAT and CDR2 FQNNGV. The CDR3 totals 15 residues. Trimming left V 1 base short and J 9 bases short, with 17 bases between. The CDR3 sequence: CASSLGAPGYRTQYF. DNA of the CDR3: TGTGCCAGCAGCTTAGGGGCCCCGGGGTATAGGACGCAGTATTTT.

This clonotype has a handful of counts. The chain combines TRBV7-3 with TRBJ2-3, with D unresolved. With 5 bases removed from V and 0 bases from J, the gap between germline ends came to 12 bases. Germline V CDR1 and CDR2: SGHTA, FQGTGA. This CDR3 has 15 amino acids. The CDR3, as DNA: TGTGCCAGCAGCCCCAGGTTCGGAAGCACAGATACGCAGTATTTT. Protein product: CASSPRFGSTDTQYF.

V and J are TRBV12-3 or TRBV12-4 and TRBJ2-6; unclear D gene. V shed 8 bases and J shed 4 bases, with 12 bases lying between them. The CDR3 loop spans 14 amino acids. In nucleotides, the CDR3 is TGTGCCAGCGGGCCAAGTGGGGGGGCCAACGTCCTGACTTTC. This sequence encodes CASGPSGGANVLTF.

V gene TRBV2 combines with J gene TRBJ1-5; D ambiguous. CDR1 is SNHLY, CDR2 FYNNEI, per germline. Trimming removed 7 bases at V and 3 bases at J, with 10 bases between. There are 13 residues in the CDR3. For the CDR3, the DNA is TGTGCCAGCAATCGGCGGGTCAATCAGCCCCAGCATTTT. The encoded protein is CASNRRVNQPQHF.

The V gene is TRBV10-3, the J gene TRBJ1-1; D is uncertain. CDR3 size: 12 residues. Germline V lookup: CDR1 ENHRY, CDR2 SYGVKD. Deletions cut 5 bases from V and 5 bases from J, with 9 bases between. In DNA form, the CDR3 reads TGTGCCATCAGTTCAGGAGGAACTGAAGCTTTCTTT. Its translation is CAISSGGTEAFF.

The rearrangement links TRBV5-1 to TRBJ2-5, with TRBD2 matching 12 bases. Germline V gives CDR1 SGHRS, CDR2 YFSETQ. The CDR3 is 15 amino acids. V shed 4 bases, J shed 5 bases, and the junction held 6 bases outside the gene matches. CDR3 region: CASSVTSGSAETQYF. The CDR3 region has the DNA TGCGCCAGCAGCGTGACTAGCGGGAGTGCCGAGACCCAGTACTTC.

The V and J genes are TRBV6-6 and TRBJ1-1, with D perhaps matching TRBD1 (5 bases). Germline assignment: CDR1 MNHNY and CDR2 SVGAGI (reference sequence). The CDR3 is 12 amino acids. Trimming removed 6 bases at V and 11 bases at J, with 16 bases between. The chain's CDR3 is CASSPDTLRAFF. CDR3 sequence (DNA): TGTGCCAGCAGCCCGGACACCCTGAGGGCTTTCTTT.